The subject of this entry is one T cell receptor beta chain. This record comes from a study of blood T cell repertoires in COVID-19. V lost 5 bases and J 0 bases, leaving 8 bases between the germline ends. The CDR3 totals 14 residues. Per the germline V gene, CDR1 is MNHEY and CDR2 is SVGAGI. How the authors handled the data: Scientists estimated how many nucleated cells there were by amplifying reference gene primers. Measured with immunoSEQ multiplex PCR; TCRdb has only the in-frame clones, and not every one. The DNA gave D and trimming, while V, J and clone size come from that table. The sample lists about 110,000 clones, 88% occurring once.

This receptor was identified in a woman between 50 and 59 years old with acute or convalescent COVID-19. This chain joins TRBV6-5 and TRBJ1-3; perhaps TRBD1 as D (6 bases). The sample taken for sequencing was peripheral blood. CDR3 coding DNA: TGTGCCAGCAGTAAGGGGGTCTCTGGAAACACCATATATTTT. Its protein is CASSKGVSGNTIYF.